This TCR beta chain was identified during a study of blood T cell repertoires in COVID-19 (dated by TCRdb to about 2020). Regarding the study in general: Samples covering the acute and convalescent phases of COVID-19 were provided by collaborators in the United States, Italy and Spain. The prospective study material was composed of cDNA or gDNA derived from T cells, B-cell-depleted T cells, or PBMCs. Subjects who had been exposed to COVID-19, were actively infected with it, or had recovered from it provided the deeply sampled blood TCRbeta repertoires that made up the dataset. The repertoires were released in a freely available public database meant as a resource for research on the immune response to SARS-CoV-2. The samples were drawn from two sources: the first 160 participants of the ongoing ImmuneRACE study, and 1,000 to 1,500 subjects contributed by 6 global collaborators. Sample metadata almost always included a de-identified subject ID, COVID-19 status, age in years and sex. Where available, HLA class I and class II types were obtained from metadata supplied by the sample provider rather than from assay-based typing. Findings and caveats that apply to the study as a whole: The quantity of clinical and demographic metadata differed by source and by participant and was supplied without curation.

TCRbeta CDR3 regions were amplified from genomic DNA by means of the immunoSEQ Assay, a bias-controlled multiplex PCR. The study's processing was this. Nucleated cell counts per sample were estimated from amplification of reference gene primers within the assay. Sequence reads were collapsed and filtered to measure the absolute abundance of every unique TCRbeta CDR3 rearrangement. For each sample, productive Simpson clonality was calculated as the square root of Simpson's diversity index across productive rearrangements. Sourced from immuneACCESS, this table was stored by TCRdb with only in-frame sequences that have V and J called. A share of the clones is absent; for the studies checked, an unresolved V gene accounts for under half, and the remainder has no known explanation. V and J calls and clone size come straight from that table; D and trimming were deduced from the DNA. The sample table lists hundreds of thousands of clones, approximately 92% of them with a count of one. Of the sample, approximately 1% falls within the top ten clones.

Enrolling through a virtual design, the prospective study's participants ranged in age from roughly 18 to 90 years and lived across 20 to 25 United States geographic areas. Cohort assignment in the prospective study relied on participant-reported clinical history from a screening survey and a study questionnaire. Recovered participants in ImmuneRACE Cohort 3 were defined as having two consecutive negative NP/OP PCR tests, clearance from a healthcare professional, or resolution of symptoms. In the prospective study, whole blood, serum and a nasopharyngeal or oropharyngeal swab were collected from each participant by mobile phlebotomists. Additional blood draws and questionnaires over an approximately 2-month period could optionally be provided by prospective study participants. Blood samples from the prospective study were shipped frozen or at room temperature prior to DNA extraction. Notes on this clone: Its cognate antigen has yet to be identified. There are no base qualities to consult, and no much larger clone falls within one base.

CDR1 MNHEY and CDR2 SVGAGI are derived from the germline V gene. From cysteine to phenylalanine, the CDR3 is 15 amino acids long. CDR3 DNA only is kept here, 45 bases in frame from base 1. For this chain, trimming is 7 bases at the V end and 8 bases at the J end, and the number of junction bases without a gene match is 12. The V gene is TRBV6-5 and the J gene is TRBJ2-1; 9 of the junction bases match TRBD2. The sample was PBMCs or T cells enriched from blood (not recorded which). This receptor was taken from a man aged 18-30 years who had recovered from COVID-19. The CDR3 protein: CASKKGGGAIYEQFF. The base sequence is TGTGCCAGCAAAAAAGGCGGGGGGGCCATATATGAGCAGTTCTTC.